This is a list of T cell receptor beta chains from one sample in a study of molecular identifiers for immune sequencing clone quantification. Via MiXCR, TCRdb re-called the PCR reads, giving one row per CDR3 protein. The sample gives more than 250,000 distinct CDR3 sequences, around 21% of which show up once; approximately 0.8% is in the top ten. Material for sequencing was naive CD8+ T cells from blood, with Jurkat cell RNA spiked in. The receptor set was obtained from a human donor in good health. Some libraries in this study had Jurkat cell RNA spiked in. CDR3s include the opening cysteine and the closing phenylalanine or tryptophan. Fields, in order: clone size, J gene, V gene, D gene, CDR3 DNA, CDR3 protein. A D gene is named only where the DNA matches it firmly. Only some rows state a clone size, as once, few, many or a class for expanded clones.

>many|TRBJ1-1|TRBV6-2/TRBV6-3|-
TGTGCCAGCAGTTTTTGGGGGGCCAACACTGAAGCTTTCTTT
CASSFWGANTEAFF
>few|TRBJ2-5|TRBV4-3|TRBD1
TGCGCCAGCAGCCAAGATATTGGACAGGGACAAGAGACCCAGTACTTC
CASSQDIGQGQETQYF
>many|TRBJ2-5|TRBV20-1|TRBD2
TGCAGTGCTAGAGATCGGGTAGCGGGGGGAGGTCGAGAGACCCAGTACTTC
CSARDRVAGGGRETQYF
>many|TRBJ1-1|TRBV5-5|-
TGTGCCAGCAGCTACGAGGACATGGAAGCTTTCTTT
CASSYEDMEAFF
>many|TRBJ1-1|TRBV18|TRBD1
TGTGCCAGCTCACCACCCGAGACAGGGTGGAGTGAAGCTTTCTTT
CASSPPETGWSEAFF
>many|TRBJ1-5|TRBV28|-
TGTGCCACCCGACAGAAATTTAGCAATCAGCCCCAGCATTTT
CATRQKFSNQPQHF
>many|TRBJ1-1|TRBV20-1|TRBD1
TGCAGTGCTAGAGGACAGGGGGCTAACGCTGAAGCTTTCTTT
CSARGQGANAEAFF
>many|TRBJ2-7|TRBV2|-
TGTGCCAGCAGTGATGCCGGGGGCAACGAGCAGTACTTC
CASSDAGGNEQYF
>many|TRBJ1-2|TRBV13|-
TGTGCCAGCAACATGGAGGGAAAGCATGGCTACACCTTC
CASNMEGKHGYTF
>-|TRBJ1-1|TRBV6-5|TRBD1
TGTGCCAGCAGTAACCTTCCCGGGACAGAAGAGAACACTGAAGCTTTCTTT
CASSNLPGTEENTEAFF
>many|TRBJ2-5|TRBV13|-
TGTGCCAGCAGCTTAGCCACGAAGACCCAGTACTTC
CASSLATKTQYF
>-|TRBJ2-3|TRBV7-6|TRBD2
TGTGCCAGCGGCTTGTTAGCGGGGGGGCAAACAGATACGCAGTATTTT
CASGLLAGGQTDTQYF
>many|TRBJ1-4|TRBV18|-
TGTGCCAGCTCACCATCCACCAGAGCAGAAAAACTGTTTTTT
CASSPSTRAEKLFF
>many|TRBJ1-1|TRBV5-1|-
TGCGCCAGCAACGGGCAGAACACTGAAGCTTTCTTT
CASNGQNTEAFF
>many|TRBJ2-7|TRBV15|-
TGTGCCACCAGCAGAGATCTGGTATACGAGCAGTACTTC
CATSRDLVYEQYF
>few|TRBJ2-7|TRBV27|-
TGTGCCAGCAGTGTCACCGGGGCCTACTCCTACGAGCAGTACTTC
CASSVTGAYSYEQYF
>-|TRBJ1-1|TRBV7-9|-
TGTGCCAGCAGCTCCTCTTCACGGGGGGACACTGAAGCTTTCTTT
CASSSSSRGDTEAFF
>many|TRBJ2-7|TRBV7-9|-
TGTGCCAGCAGCCCGGAAAGCTCCTACGAGCAGTACTTC
CASSPESSYEQYF
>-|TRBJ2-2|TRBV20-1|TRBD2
TGCAGTGCTAGAGAAGAGGGACTAGCGGGAGCTCTTGGGGAGCTGTTTTTT
CSAREEGLAGALGELFF
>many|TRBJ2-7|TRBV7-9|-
TGTGCCAGCAGCTCCACGTCCGGGACACTACCCTACGAGCAGTACTTC
CASSSTSGTLPYEQYF
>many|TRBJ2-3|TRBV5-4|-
TGTGCCAGCAGCTTCTCCGAGCGGAACACAGATACGCAGTATTTT
CASSFSERNTDTQYF
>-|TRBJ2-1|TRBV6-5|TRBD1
TGTGCCAGCAGCCTTGGGACAGCCGTCGAGCAGTTCTTC
CASSLGTAVEQFF
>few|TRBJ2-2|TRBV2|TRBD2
TGTGCCAGCTCTTCTAGCGGGGGGATGAGAACCGGGGAGCTGTTTTTT
CASSSSGGMRTGELFF
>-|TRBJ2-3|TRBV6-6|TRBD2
TGTGCCAGCAGATGGGGACTAGCGGTTCCCACAGATACGCAGTATTTT
CASRWGLAVPTDTQYF
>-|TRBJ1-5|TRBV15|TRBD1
TGTGCCACCAGCAGAGATCGTCCCAGGGGGCTAACGTCTAGCAATCAGCCCCAGCATTTT
CATSRDRPRGLTSSNQPQHF
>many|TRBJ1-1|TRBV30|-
TGTGCCTGGAGTGTAAACGGAGGACACGGGATAAACACTGAAGCTTTCTTT
CAWSVNGGHGINTEAFF
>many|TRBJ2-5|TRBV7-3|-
TGTGCCAGCAGCCCTTCAGGGGCCCAAGAGACCCAGTACTTC
CASSPSGAQETQYF
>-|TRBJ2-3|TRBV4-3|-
TGCGCCAGCAGCCAAGATGGGTCTAGAGAAACAGATACGCAGTATTTT
CASSQDGSRETDTQYF
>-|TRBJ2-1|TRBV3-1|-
TGTGCCAGCAGCCAAGAAGGGCCACGGGACGCCGCCGACCAGAATGAGCAGTTCTTC
CASSQEGPRDAADQNEQFF
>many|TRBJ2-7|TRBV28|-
TGTGCCAGCCAAAACAGGGAGTACTACGAGCAGTACTTC
CASQNREYYEQYF
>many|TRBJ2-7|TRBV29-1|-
TGCAGCGTTGAAGATCGTGTCGCGGGTCCCTCCGAGCAGTACTTC
CSVEDRVAGPSEQYF
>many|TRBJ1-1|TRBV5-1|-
TGCGCCAGCAGCTTGGGACCTCCCGGGAGCACTGAAGCTTTCTTT
CASSLGPPGSTEAFF
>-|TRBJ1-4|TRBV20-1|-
TGCGGTGCTAGATCCTACACAGAGAGTAATGAAAAACTGTTTTTT
CGARSYTESNEKLFF
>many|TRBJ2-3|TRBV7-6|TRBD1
TGTGCCAGCAGCTTAGTACAGGGGGCGAACACAGATACGCAGTATTTT
CASSLVQGANTDTQYF
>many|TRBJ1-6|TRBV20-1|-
TGCAGTGCTAGAGATTTGGAGGCAGCCAGTTATAATTCACCCCTCCACTTT
CSARDLEAASYNSPLHF
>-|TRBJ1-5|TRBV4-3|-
TGCGCCAGCAGCCAAGTTTCAGGTAGCAATCAGCCCCAGCATTTT
CASSQVSGSNQPQHF
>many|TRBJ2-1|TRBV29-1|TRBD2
TGCAGCGTTGTTAGCGGGGGGGCGGGGTGTTTCTTC
CSVVSGGAGCFF
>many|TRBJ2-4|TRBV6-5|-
TGTGCCAGCAGCCCCGGAGGTGGTTTCCAAAACATTCAGTACTTC
CASSPGGGFQNIQYF
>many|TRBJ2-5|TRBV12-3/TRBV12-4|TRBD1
TGTGCCAGCAGTATGGGACAGCAAGAGACCCAGTACTTC
CASSMGQQETQYF
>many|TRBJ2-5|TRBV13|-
TGTGCCAGCAGCTTATCAATTCGGTTGGGCGAGACCCAGTACTTC
CASSLSIRLGETQYF
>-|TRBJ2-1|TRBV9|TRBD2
TGTGCCAGCAGCGTAGTTTCAGCGGGAGATGAGCAGTTCTTC
CASSVVSAGDEQFF
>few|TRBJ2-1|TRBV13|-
TGTGCCAGCAGCTTAGAGGGAGCCGGGAGTTACTACAATGAGCAGTTCTTC
CASSLEGAGSYYNEQFF
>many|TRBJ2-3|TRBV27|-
TGTGCCAGCAGCCTCACTAGCACAGATACGCAGTATTTT
CASSLTSTDTQYF